The clone carrying this T cell receptor (beta chain) was counted only a few times. A universal primer site was added by template switching, and unique molecular identifiers were carried by the cDNA. Via MiXCR, TCRdb re-called the 5' RACE reads, giving one row per CDR3 protein. The sample yields about 720,000 distinct CDR3 sequences, approximately 18% seen once. Germline V gene lookup returns CDR1 SGHTA and CDR2 FQGTGA. V shed 4 bases and J shed 1 base, with 19 bases lying between them. The CDR3 has 17 residues. The data are from a study of identical twins. These sequences were also reported in another study, on T cells expressing NK-cell markers. As that report states: It was sorted CD3+CD56-NKG2C+, CD3+CD56+NKG2C- and CD3+CD56+NKG2C+ T cells that provided the TCR beta repertoires. As a fraction of CD8+ T cells, dominant NKG2C+ clonotypes reached roughly 1.0-7.0% in six donors.

Sample: PBMCs. The clonotype comes from a woman in her late teens or twenties in good health. This sequence joins TRBV7-3 and TRBJ2-5; TRBD2 might be the D (7 bases). As DNA, the CDR3 is TGTGCCAGCAGCTCGGGGGGTGCGGGGGCTATCCAAGAGACCCAGTACTTC. Protein product: CASSSGGAGAIQETQYF.